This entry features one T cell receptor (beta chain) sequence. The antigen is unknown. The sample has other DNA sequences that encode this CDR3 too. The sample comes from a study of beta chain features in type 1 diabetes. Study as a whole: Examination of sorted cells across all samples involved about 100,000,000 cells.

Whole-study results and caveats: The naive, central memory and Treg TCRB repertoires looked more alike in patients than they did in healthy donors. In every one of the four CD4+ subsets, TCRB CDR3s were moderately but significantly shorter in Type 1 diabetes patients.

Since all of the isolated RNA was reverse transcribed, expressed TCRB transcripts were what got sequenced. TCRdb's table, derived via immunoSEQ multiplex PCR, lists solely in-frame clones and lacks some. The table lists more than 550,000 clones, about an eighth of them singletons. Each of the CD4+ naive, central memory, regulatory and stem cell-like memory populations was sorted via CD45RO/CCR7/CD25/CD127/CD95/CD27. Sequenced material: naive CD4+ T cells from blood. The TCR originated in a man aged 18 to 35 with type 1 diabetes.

The CDR3: CASSLAAYEQYF. The CDR3 coding sequence is TGTGCCAGCAGCTTAGCAGCGTACGAGCAGTACTTC. The rearrangement joins TRBV7-9 to TRBJ2-7; D gene ambiguous. The V end lost 0 bases, the J end lost 4 bases, and 4 bases lay between the germline ends. CDR3 length equals 12 residues. Germline V gene data show CDR1 as SEHNR and CDR2 as FQNEAQ (reference sequence).